This entry lists 10 T cell receptor beta chains sequenced from one sample in a study of early T cells in non-severe SARS-CoV-2 infection. One entry per CDR3 protein results from TCRdb running MiXCR on the 5' RACE reads. The table includes 45,000 to 55,000 distinct CDR3 sequences, approximately 9.4% detected once. The specimen sequenced was whole blood. These TCRs come from an adult who was a healthcare worker with PCR-confirmed SARS-CoV-2 infection or an uninfected control (not recorded which).

In its sample, this clonotype was seen a few times. The CDR3: CAASDGSSGANVLTF. The CDR3 DNA follows: TGTGCCGCCTCGGACGGAAGCTCTGGGGCCAACGTCCTGACTTTC. This sequence joins TRBV19 and TRBJ2-6; D is ambiguous. Looked up from germline, CDR1 is LNHDA and CDR2 is SQIVND (reference sequence). This CDR3 spans 15 amino acids. The ends were cut back, 11 bases at V and 0 bases at J, with 14 bases in the middle. Variable domain in full (rest from reference TRBV19 and TRBJ2-6): DGGITQSPKYLFRKEGQNVTLSCEQNLNHDAMYWYRQDPGQGLRLIYYSQIVNDFQKGDIAEGYSVSREKKESFPLTVTSAQKNPTAFYLCAASDGSSGANVLTFGAGSRLTVL.

This sequence joins TRBV4-1 and TRBJ2-2, with 9 bases that match TRBD2. The germline CDR1 and CDR2 sequences are MGHRA and YSYEKL. CDR3 length: 18 amino acids. The V segment lost 0 bases and the J segment 4 bases; nucleotides outside the gene matches: 9. This CDR3 reads CASSQEGSSGRFTGELFF. The CDR3, as DNA: TGCGCCAGCAGCCAAGAAGGGAGTAGCGGGAGATTCACCGGGGAGCTGTTTTTT.

There are many counts of this clonotype. This chain links TRBV20-1 with TRBJ1-1, with TRBD1 matching over 9 bases. V trimming: 6 bases; J trimming: 7 bases; junction bases outside the gene matches: 9. Germline-derived CDR1 and CDR2 are DFQATT and SNEGSKA (reference sequence). This CDR3 region has 13 residues. CDR3 DNA: TGCAGTGCCGAGACAGGGGGTATGGGTGAAGCTTTCTTT. It is translated as CSAETGGMGEAFF.

This clonotype was counted at least ten times. The V and J genes are TRBV3-1 and TRBJ2-7; D may match TRBD1 or TRBD2 (5 bases each). Deletions cut 5 bases from V and 0 bases from J, with 17 bases between. Germline CDR1 and CDR2: LGHDT and YNNKEL (reference sequence). The CDR3 consists of 16 residues. Written as DNA, the CDR3 is TGTGCCAGCAGCGTACGACGGGACCAGAGCTCCTACGAGCAGTACTTC. It yields the protein CASSVRRDQSSYEQYF.

This clonotype was found many times. The chain recombines TRBV7-2 with TRBJ2-5; no clear D gene. Trimming took off 4 bases at V and 2 bases at J, with 5 bases between the two ends. Germline loops: CDR1 SGHTA, CDR2 FQGNSA. CDR3 length: 12 residues. The CDR3 nucleotides read TGTGCCAGCAGCTCATCACAAGAGACCCAGTACTTC. This gives the protein CASSSSQETQYF.

In its sample, this clonotype was seen a few times. V is TRBV20-1 and J is TRBJ2-5; the match to TRBD2 covers 10 bases. Germline CDR1 reads DFQATT; CDR2 reads SNEGSKA (reference sequence). V lost 3 bases, J lost 5 bases, and 9 bases stayed unmatched. The length of the CDR3 is 15 residues. CDR3 amino acids: CSARPLAGVFETQYF. The CDR3 nucleotides are TGCAGTGCTAGGCCTCTAGCGGGAGTATTTGAGACCCAGTACTTC.

Regarding this clonotype: Likely a read error: the CDR3 ends without its conserved phenylalanine or tryptophan. The gene calls are TRBV6-1 and TRBJ2-1; no reliable D call. Germline CDR1 and CDR2: MNHNS and SASEGT. V was pared by 2 bases and J by 5 bases, with 13 bases between. The CDR3 extends over 15 amino acids. This chain's CDR3 is CASSEWIGPNNEQFL. The CDR3 nucleotides are TGTGCCAGCAGTGAATGGATCGGGCCGAACAATGAGCAGTTCCTC.

Only a few counts were recorded for this clonotype. The chain combines TRBV12-3 or TRBV12-4 with TRBJ1-5; tentative D call: TRBD1 (6 bases). This CDR3 has 15 amino acids. V gave up 4 bases and J gave up 7 bases, with 17 bases separating them. The CDR3 here is CASSSGTDRGQPQHF. The DNA of the CDR3 is TGTGCCAGCAGTTCGGGTACGGACAGAGGCCAGCCCCAGCATTTT.

J is TRBJ2-1 and V is TRBV14; either TRBD1 or TRBD2 may fit D (5 bases each). The CDR3 sequence is 15 residues long. Germline V gives CDR1 SGHDN, CDR2 FVKESK. V lost 0 bases to trimming and J lost 7 bases, with 13 bases between them. CDR3 loop: CASSQDGTRANEQFF. Here the CDR3 DNA reads TGTGCCAGCAGCCAAGACGGGACGAGGGCAAATGAGCAGTTCTTC.

There are many counts of this clonotype. The rearrangement links TRBV4-1 to TRBJ2-1; D is possibly TRBD2 (6 bases). Per germline, CDR1 MGHRA and CDR2 YSYEKL. The CDR3 extends over 15 amino acids. V was clipped by 1 base and J by 8 bases, with 15 bases between them. CDR3 DNA sequence: TGCGCCAGCAGCCAAGCACTCGGGAGCTCTGATGAGCAGTTCTTC. This translates into CASSQALGSSDEQFF.